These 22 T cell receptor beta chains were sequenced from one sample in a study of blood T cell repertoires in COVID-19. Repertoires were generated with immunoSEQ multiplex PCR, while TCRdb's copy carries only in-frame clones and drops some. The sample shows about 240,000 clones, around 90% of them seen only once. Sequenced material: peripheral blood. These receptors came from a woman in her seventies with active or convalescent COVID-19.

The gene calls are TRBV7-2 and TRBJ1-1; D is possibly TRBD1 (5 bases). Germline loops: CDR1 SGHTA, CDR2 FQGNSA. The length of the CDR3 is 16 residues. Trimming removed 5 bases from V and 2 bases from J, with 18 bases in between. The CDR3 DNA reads TGTGCCAGCAGCCTCCAAACAGGAATACGAAACACTGAAGCTTTCTTT. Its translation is CASSLQTGIRNTEAFF.

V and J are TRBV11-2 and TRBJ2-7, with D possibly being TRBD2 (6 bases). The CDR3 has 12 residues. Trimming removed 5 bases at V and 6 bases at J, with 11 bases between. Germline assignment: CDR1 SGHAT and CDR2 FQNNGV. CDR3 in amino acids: CASSRDWTEQYF. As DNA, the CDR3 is TGTGCCAGCAGCCGGGACTGGACCGAGCAGTACTTC. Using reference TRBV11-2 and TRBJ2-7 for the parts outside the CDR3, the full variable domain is EAGVAQSPRYKIIEKRQSVAFWCNPISGHATLYWYQQILGQGPKLLIQFQNNGVVDDSQLPKDRFSAERLKGVDSTLKIQPAKLEDSAVYLCASSRDWTEQYFGPGTRLTVT.

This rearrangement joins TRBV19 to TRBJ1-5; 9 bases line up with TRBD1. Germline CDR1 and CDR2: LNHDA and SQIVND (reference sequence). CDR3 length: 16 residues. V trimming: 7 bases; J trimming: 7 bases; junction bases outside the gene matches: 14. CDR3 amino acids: CASNGGTGFRGQPQHF. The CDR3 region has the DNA TGTGCCAGTAATGGGGGGACAGGGTTCCGGGGGCAGCCCCAGCATTTT.

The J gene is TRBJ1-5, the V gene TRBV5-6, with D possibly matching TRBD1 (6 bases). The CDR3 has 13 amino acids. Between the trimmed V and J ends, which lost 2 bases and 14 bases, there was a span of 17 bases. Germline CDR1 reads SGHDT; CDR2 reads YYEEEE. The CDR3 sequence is CASSFQRTDVKHF. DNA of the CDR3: TGTGCCAGCAGCTTTCAGAGGACAGATGTGAAGCATTTT.

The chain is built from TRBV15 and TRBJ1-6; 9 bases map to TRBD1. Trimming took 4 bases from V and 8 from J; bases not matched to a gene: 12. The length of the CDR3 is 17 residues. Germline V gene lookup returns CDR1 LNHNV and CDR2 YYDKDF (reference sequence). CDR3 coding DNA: TGTGCCACCAGCACACCGGGACAGGGTCTCGAATATTCACCCCTCCACTTT. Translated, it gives CATSTPGQGLEYSPLHF.

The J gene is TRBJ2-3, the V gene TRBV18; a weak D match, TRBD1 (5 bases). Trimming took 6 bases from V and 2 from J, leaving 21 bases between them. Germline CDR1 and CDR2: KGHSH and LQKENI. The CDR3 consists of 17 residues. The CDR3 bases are TGTGCCAGCTCCGGAACACCAGACAGATCTACCACAGATACGCAGTATTTT. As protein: CASSGTPDRSTTDTQYF.

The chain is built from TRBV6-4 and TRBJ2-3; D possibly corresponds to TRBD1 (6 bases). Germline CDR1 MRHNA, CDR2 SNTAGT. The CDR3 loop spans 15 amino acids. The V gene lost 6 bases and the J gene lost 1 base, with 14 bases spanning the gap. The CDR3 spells CASRLTGFGTDTQYF. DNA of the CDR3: TGTGCCAGCAGACTTACAGGGTTTGGCACAGATACGCAGTATTTT.

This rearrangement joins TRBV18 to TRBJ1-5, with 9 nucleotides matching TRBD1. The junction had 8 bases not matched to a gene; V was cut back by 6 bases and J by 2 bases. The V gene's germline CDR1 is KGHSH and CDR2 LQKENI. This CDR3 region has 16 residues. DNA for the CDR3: TGTGCCAGCTCCTCCGGGACAGGGTCAGGCAATCAGCCCCAGCATTTT. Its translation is CASSSGTGSGNQPQHF.

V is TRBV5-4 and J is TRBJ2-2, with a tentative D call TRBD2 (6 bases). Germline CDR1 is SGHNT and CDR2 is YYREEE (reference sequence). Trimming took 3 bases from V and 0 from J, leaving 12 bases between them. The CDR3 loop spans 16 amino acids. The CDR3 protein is CASSSMGLANTGELFF. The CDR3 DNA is TGTGCCAGCAGCTCGATGGGACTTGCGAACACCGGGGAGCTGTTTTTT.

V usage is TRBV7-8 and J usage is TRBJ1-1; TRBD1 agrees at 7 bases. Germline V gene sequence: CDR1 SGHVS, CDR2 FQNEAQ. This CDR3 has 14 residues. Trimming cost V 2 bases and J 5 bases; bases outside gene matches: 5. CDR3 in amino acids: CASSLTSGQTEAFF. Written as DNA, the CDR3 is TGTGCCAGCAGCTTAACTTCGGGACAGACTGAAGCTTTCTTT.

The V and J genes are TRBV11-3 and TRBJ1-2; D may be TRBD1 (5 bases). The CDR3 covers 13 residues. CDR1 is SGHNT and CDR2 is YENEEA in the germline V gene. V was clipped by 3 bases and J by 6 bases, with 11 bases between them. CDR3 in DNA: TGTGCCAGCAGCTTCCAGGGAGGAGATGGCTACACCTTC. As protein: CASSFQGGDGYTF.

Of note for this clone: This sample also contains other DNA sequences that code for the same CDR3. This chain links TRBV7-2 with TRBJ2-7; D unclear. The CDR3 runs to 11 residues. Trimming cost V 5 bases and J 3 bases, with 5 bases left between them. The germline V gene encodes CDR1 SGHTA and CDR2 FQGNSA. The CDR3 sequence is CASSPGYEQYF. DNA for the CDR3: TGTGCCAGCAGCCCGGGCTACGAGCAGTACTTC.

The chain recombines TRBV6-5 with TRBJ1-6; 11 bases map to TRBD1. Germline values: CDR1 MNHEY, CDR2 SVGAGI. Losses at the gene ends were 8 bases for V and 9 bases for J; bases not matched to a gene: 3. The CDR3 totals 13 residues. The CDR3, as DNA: TGTGCCAGCGGGGACAGGGGGATTTCACCCCTCCACTTT. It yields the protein CASGDRGISPLHF.

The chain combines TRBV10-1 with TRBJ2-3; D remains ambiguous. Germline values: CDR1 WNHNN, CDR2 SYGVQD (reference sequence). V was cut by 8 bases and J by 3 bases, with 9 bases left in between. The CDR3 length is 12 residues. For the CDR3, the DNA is TGCGCCAGCTCCTCAGCGACAGATACGCAGTATTTT. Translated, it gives CASSSATDTQYF.

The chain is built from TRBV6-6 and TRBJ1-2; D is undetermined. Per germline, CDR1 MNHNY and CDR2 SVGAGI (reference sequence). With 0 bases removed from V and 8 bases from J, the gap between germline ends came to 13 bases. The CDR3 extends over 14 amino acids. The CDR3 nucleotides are TGTGCCAGCAGTTACTCGAGCCTCGGAGGGGGCTACACCTTC. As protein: CASSYSSLGGGYTF.

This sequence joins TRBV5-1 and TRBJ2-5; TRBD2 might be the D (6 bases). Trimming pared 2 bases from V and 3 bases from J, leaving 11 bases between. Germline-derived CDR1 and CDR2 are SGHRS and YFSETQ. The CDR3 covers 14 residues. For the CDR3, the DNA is TGCGCCAGCAGCTTCGCGGGGCGAAAAGAGACCCAGTACTTC. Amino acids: CASSFAGRKETQYF.

As DNA, the CDR3 is TGTGCCAGCTCACCACCGACAGGGAAGGGTTATGGCTACACCTTC. The encoded protein is CASSPPTGKGYGYTF. The chain uses TRBV18 and TRBJ1-2, with 7 nucleotides matching TRBD1. CDR1 is KGHSH, CDR2 LQKENI, per germline. The CDR3 runs to 15 residues. J gave up 5 bases and V 0 bases, and 6 bases lay outside the gene matches.

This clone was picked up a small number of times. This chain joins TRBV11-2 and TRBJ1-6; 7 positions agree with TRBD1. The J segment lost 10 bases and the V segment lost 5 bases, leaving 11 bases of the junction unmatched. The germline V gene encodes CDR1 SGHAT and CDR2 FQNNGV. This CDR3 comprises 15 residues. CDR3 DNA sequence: TGTGCCAGCAGCCAAGGGGACAGCCCGATCTCACCCCTCCACTTT. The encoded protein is CASSQGDSPISPLHF. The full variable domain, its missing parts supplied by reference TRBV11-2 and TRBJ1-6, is EAGVAQSPRYKIIEKRQSVAFWCNPISGHATLYWYQQILGQGPKLLIQFQNNGVVDDSQLPKDRFSAERLKGVDSTLKIQPAKLEDSAVYLCASSQGDSPISPLHFGNGTRLTVT.

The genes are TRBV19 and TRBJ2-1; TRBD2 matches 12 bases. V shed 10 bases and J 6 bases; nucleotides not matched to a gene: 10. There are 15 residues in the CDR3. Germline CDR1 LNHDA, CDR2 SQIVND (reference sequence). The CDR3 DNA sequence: TGTGCCACCGCTTCTCTAGCGGGGGGGCCCAATGAGCAGTTCTTC. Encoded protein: CATASLAGGPNEQFF.

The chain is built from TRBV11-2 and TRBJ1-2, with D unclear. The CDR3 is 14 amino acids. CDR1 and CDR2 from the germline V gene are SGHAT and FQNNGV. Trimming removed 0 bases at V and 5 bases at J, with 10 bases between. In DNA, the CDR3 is TGTGCCAGCAGCTTAGATCGCGCCGAATATGGCTACACCTTC. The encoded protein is CASSLDRAEYGYTF.

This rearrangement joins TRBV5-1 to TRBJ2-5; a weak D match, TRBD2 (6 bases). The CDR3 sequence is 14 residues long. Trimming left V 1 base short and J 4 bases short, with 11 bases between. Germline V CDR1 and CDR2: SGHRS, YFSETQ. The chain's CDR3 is CASSLSGERETQYF. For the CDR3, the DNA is TGCGCCAGCAGCTTGTCGGGGGAGAGAGAGACCCAGTACTTC.

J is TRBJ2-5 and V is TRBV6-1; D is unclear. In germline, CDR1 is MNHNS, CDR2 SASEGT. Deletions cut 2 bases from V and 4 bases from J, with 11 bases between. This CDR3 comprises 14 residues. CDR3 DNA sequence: TGTGCCAGCAGTGAACCCCGCGTGGTAGAGACCCAGTACTTC. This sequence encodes CASSEPRVVETQYF.